This T cell receptor beta chain derives from a study of cytomegalovirus exposure and HLA in healthy donors. 13 Jbeta primers and 60 Vbeta primers were used for the PCR. The assay was immunoSEQ multiplex PCR, and TCRdb's table has in-frame clones only and misses some. The data contain around 62,000 clones, approximately 75% of them seen just once; the ten biggest clones take up approximately 7.6%. V was pared by 4 bases and J by 3 bases, with 8 bases of the junction left unmatched. The CDR3 extends over 15 amino acids. Germline CDR1 SGHRS, CDR2 YFSETQ. The chain is built from TRBV5-1 and TRBJ2-5; TRBD1 matches at 8 bases. The TCR was taken from a man aged 55 to 70 in good health and CMV-seropositive. Sequencing was performed on PBMCs. The CDR3 DNA sequence: TGCGCCAGCAGCCCAGGGGGCGCTTCCGAAGAGACCCAGTACTTC. This translates into CASSPGGASEETQYF.